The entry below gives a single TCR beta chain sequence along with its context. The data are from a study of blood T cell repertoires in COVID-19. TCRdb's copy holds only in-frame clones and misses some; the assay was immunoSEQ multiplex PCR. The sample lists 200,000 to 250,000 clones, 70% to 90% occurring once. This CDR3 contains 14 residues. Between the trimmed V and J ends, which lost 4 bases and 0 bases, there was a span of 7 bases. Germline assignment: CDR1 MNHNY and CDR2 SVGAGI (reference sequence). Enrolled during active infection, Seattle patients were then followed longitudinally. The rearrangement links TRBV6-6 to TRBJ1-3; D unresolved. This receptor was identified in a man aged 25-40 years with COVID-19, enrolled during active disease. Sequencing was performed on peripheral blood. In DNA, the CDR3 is TGTGCCAGCAGTTCCCCTACCTCTGGAAACACCATATATTTT. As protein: CASSSPTSGNTIYF.